The entry below gives a single TCR beta chain sequence along with its context. Its target is unknown. This entry comes from a study of T cells in Graves' hyperthyroidism and ophthalmopathy. RNA transcripts gave rise to amplified TCR beta CDR3 regions. HTBI primers were employed in a first-round RT-PCR of the TCR CDR3. From the multiplex PCR reads, TCRdb called clonotypes with MiXCR, one entry per CDR3 protein. The data contain approximately 610,000 distinct CDR3 sequences, roughly 17% of them singletons. Study observations and caveats: A model of 13 V-J features distinguished ophthalmopathy from stable hyperthyroidism.

Clinical symptoms, serum thyroxine, TRAb, thyroid ultrasound and orbital computed tomography established diagnosis. The sample was blood. The receptor comes from a woman younger than 30 with Graves' hyperthyroidism.

The CDR3 loop is CASSQEAVRYEQYF. The CDR3, as DNA: TGCGCCAGCAGCCAAGAAGCGGTCCGCTACGAGCAGTACTTC. V gene TRBV4-1 combines with J gene TRBJ2-7, with D maybe TRBD2 (5 bases). The length of the CDR3 is 14 residues. Germline loops: CDR1 MGHRA, CDR2 YSYEKL. Trimming took off 0 bases at V and 3 bases at J, with 9 bases between the two ends.